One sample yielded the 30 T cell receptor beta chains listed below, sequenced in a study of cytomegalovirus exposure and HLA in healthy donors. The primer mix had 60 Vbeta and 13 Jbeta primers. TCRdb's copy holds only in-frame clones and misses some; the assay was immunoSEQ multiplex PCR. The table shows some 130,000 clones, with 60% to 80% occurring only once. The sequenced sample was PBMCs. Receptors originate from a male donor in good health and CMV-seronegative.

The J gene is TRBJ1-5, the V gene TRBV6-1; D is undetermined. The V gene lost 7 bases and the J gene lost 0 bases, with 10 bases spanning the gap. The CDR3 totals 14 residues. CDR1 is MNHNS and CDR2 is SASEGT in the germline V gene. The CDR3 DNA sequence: TGTGCCAGCAATGGACTAAATAGCAATCAGCCCCAGCATTTT. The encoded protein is CASNGLNSNQPQHF.

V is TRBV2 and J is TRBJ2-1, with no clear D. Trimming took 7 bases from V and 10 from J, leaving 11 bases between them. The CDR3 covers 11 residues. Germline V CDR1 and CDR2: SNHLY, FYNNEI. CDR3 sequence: CASITSVEQFF. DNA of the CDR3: TGTGCCAGCATAACAAGCGTGGAGCAGTTCTTC.

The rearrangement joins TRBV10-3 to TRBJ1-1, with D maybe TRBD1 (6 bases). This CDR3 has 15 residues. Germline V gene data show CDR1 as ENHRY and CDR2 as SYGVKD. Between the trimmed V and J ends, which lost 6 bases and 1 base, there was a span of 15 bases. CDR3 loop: CAIRDTGSANTEAFF. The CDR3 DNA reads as TGTGCCATCAGAGATACAGGGTCGGCGAACACTGAAGCTTTCTTT.

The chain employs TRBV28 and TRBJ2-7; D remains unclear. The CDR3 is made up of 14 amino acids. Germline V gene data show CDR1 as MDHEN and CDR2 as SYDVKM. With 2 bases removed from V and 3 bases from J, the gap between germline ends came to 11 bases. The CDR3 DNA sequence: TGTGCCAGCAGTTTACTATTTGGTAGCTACGAGCAGTACTTC. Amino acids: CASSLLFGSYEQYF.

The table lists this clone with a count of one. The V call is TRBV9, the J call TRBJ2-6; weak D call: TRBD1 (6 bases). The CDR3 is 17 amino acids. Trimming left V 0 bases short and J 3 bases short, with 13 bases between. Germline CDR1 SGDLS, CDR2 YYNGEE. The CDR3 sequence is CASSVAKTGGGANVLTF. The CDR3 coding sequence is TGTGCCAGCAGCGTAGCTAAGACAGGCGGTGGGGCCAACGTCCTGACTTTC.

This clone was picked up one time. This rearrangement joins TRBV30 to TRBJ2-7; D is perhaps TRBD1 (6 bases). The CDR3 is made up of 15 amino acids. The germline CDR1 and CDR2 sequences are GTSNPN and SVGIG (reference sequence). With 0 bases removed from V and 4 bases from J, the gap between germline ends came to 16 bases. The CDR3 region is CAWSVGTRGWYEQYF. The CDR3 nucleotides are TGTGCCTGGAGTGTCGGGACAAGGGGTTGGTACGAGCAGTACTTC.

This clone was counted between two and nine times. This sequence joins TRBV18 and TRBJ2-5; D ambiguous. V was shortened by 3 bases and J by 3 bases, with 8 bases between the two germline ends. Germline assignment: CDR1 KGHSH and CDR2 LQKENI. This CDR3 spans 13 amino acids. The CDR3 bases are TGTGCCAGCTCACCTACATTAAAAGAGACCCAGTACTTC. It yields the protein CASSPTLKETQYF.

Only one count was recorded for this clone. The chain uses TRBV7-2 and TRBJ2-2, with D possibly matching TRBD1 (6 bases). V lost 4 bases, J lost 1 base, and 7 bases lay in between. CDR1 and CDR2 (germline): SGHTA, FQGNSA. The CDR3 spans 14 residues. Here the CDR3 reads CASSWGQNTGELFF. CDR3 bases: TGTGCCAGCAGCTGGGGACAGAACACCGGGGAGCTGTTTTTT.

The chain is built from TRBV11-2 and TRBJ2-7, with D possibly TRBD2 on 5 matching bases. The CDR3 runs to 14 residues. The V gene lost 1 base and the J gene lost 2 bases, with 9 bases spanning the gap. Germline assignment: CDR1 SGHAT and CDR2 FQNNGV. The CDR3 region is CASSLVPGTYEQYF. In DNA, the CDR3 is TGTGCCAGCAGCTTAGTTCCGGGAACCTACGAGCAGTACTTC.

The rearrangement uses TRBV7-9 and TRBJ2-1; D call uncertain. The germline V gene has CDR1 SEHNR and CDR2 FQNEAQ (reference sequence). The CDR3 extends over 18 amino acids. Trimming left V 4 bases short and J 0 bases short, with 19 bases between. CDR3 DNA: TGTGCCAGCAGCTCCCCGGGTTGGCGGAGAAGCTCCTACAATGAGCAGTTCTTC. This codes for CASSSPGWRRSSYNEQFF.

CDR3 region: CASSIVVIVASIAGELFF. The CDR3 DNA reads TGTGCCAGTAGTATAGTAGTCATTGTAGCTTCGATTGCCGGGGAGCTGTTTTTT. This chain uses TRBV19 with TRBJ2-2; D gene unclear. CDR3 length: 18 amino acids. The V gene's germline CDR1 is LNHDA and CDR2 SQIVND (reference sequence). The V end lost 1 base, the J end lost 6 bases, and 21 bases lay between the germline ends.

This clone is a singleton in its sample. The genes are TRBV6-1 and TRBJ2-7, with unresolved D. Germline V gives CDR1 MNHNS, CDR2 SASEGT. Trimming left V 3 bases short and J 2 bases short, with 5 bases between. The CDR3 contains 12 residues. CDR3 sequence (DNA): TGTGCCAGCAGTGACCCTGCCTACGAGCAGTACTTC. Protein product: CASSDPAYEQYF.

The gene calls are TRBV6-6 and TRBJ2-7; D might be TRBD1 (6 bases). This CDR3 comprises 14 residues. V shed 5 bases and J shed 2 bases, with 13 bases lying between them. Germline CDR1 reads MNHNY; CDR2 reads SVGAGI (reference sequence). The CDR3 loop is CASSAGGQTYEQYF. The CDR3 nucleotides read TGTGCCAGCAGTGCCGGTGGACAGACCTACGAGCAGTACTTC.

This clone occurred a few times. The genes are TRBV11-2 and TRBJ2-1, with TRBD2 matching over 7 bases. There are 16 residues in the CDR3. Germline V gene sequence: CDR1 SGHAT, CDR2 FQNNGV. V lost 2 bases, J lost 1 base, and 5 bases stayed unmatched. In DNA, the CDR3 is TGTGCCAGCAGCTTATATGCGGGAGTATCCTACAATGAGCAGTTCTTC. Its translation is CASSLYAGVSYNEQFF.

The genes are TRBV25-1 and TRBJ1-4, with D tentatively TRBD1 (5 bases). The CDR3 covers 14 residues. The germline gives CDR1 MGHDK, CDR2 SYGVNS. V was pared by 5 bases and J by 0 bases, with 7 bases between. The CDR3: CASSSRATNEKLFF. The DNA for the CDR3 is TGTGCCAGCAGTTCCAGGGCAACTAATGAAAAACTGTTTTTT.

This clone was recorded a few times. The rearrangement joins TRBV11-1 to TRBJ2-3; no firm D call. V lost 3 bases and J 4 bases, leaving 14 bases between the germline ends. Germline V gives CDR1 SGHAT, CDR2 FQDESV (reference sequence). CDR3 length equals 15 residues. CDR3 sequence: CASSFQEITADTQYF. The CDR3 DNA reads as TGTGCCAGCAGCTTCCAGGAAATTACCGCAGATACGCAGTATTTT.

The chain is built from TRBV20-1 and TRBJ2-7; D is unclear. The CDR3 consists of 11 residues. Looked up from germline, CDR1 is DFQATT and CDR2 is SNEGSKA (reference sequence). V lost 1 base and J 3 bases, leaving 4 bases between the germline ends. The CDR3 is CSARAGYEQYF. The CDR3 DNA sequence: TGCAGTGCTAGAGCCGGCTACGAGCAGTACTTC.

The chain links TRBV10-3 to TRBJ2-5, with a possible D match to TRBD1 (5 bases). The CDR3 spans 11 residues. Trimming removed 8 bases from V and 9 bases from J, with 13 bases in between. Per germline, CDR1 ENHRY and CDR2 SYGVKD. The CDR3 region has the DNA TGTGCCATCGGAATCCCAGGGCCCCAGTACTTC. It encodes CAIGIPGPQYF.

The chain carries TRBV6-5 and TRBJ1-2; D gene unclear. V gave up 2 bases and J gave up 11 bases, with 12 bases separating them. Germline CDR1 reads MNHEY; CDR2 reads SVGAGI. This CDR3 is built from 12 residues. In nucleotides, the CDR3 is TGTGCCAGCAGTTACGACTCTGGGTTTTACACCTTC. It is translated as CASSYDSGFYTF.

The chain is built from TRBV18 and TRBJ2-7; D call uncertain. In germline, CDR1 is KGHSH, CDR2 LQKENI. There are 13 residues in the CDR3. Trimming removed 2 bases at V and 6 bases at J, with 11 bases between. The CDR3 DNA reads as TGTGCCAGCTCACCAGACCAGGAAGGCGAGCAGTACTTC. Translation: CASSPDQEGEQYF. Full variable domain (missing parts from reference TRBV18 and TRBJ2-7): NAGVMQNPRHLVRRRGQEARLRCSPMKGHSHVYWYRQLPEEGLKFMVYLQKENIIDESGMPKERFSAEFPKEGPSILRIQQVVRGDSAAYFCASSPDQEGEQYFGPGTRLTVT.

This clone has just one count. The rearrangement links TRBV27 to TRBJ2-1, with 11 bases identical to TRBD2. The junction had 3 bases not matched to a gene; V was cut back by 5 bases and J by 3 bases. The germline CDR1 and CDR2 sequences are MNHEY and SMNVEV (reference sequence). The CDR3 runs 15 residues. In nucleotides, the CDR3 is TGTGCCAGCAGTGAAGGGACTAGCGGCTACAATGAGCAGTTCTTC. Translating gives CASSEGTSGYNEQFF.

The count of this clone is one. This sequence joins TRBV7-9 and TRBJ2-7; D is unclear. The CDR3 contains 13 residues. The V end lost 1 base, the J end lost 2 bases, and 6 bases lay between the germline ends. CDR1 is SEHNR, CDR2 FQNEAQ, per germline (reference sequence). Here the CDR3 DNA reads TGTGCCAGCAGCTTAGACAGCACCTACGAGCAGTACTTC. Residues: CASSLDSTYEQYF. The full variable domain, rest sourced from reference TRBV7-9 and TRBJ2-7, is DTGVSQNPRHKITKRGQNVTFRCDPISEHNRLYWYRQTLGQGPEFLTYFQNEAQLEKSRLLSDRFSAERPKGSFSTLEIQRTEQGDSAMYLCASSLDSTYEQYFGPGTRLTVT.

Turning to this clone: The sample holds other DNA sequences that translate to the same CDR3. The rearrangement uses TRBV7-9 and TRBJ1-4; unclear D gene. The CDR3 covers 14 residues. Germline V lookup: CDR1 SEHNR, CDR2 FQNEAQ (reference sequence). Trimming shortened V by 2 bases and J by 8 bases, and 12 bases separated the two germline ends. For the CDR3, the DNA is TGTGCCAGCAGCTTACGAGGAGGCGGGGAAAAACTGTTTTTT. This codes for CASSLRGGGEKLFF.

CDR3: CASSPSTGSSYEQYF. In DNA form, the CDR3 reads TGTGCCAGCTCACCCTCGACGGGAAGCTCCTACGAGCAGTACTTC. The rearrangement uses TRBV18 and TRBJ2-7; tentatively, D is TRBD2 (5 bases). The V and J ends lost 3 bases and 0 bases respectively, with 12 bases between them. This CDR3 spans 15 amino acids. CDR1 and CDR2 (germline): KGHSH, LQKENI.

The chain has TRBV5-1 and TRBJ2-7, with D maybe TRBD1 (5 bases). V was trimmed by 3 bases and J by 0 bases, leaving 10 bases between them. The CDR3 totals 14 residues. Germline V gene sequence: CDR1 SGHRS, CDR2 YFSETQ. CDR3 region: CASSYRLDSYEQYF. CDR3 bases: TGCGCCAGCAGCTACAGGTTAGACTCCTACGAGCAGTACTTC.

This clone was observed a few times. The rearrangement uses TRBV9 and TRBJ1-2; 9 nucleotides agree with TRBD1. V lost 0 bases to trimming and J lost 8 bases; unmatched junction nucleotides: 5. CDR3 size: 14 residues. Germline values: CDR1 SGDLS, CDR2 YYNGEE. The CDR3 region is CASSVEGQGRGYTF. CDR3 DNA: TGTGCCAGCAGCGTAGAGGGACAGGGACGAGGCTACACCTTC.

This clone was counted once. This CDR3 is CAWRFPPPGKHTGELFF. The CDR3 DNA reads TGTGCCTGGAGGTTCCCCCCCCCGGGGAAACACACCGGGGAGCTGTTTTTT. This sequence joins TRBV30 and TRBJ2-2, with D perhaps matching TRBD2 (5 bases). V lost 3 bases and J lost 3, with 20 bases in between. The CDR3 has 17 amino acids. Germline V gene sequence: CDR1 GTSNPN, CDR2 SVGIG (reference sequence).

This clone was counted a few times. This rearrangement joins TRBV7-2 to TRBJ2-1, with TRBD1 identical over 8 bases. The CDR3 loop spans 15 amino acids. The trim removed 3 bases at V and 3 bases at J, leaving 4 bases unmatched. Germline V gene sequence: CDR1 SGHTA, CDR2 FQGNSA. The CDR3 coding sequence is TGTGCCAGCAGCTTCAGACAGGGGTACTACAATGAGCAGTTCTTC. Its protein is CASSFRQGYYNEQFF.

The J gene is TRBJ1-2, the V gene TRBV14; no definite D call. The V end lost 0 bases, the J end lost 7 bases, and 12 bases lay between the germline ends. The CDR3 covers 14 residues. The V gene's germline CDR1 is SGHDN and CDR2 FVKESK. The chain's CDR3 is CASSQDRSGAGYTF. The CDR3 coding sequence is TGTGCCAGCAGCCAAGATCGTAGCGGAGCTGGCTACACCTTC.

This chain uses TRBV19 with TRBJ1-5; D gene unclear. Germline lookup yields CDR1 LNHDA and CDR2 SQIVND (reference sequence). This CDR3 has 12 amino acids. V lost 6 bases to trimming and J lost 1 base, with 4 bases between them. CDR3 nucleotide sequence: TGTGCCAGTAGGAGCAGCAATCAGCCCCAGCATTTT. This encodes CASRSSNQPQHF.